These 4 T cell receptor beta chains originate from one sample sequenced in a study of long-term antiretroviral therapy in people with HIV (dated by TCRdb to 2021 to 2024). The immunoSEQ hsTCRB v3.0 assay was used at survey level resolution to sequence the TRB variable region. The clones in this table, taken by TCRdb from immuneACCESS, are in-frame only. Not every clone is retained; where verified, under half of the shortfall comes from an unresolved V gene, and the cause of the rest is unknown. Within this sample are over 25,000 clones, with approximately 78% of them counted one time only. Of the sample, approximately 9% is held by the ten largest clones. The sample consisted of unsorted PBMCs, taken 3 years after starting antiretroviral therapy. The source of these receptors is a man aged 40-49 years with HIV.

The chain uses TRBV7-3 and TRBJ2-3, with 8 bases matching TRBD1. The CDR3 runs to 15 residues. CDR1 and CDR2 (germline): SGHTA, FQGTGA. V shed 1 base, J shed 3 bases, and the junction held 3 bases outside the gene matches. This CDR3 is CASSLNTGGTDTQYF. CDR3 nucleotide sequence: TGTGCCAGCAGCTTAAACACAGGGGGGACAGATACGCAGTATTTT.

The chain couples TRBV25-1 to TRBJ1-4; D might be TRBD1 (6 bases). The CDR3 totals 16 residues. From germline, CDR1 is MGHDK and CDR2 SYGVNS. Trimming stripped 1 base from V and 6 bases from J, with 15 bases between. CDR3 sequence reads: CASSESGRGDYEKLFF. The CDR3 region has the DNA TGTGCCAGCAGTGAATCCGGGAGGGGGGACTATGAAAAACTGTTTTTT.

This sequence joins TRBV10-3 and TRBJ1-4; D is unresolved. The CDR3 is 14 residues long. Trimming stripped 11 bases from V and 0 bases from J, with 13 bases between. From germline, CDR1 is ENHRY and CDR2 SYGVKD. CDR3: CAASSGATNEKLFF. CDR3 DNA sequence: TGTGCCGCAAGCTCCGGTGCAACTAATGAAAAACTGTTTTTT.

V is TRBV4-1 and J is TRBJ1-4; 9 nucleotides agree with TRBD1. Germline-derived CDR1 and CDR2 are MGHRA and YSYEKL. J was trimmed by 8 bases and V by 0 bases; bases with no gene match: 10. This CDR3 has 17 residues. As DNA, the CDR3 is TGCGCCAGCAGCCAAGAACTCCCCGGGACAGGGAACGAAAAACTGTTTTTT. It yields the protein CASSQELPGTGNEKLFF.